A selection of T cell receptor beta chains follows, all from one sample in a study of CD8 T cells in Susac syndrome. Each CDR3 protein gets one entry after TCRdb re-called the immunoSEQ multiplex PCR reads with MiXCR. The sample yields over 100,000 distinct CDR3 sequences, 95% to 98% seen once. The specimen was CD4+ T cells from PBMCs. Receptors originate from a human donor in good health. Each CDR3 is given with its conserved first and last residue.

v_gene,len,CDR3aa
TRBV3-1,13,CASSYTRDTEAFF
TRBV9,19,CASSVGLGALLAGANVLTF
TRBV19,13,CASKTATPREAFF
TRBV6-2/TRBV6-3,16,CASSFTAGQGYYEQYF
TRBV7-2,17,CASSLISWGQGNYEQYF
TRBV29-1,14,CSVKRDSPNSPLHF
TRBV7-8,14,CASSAGGSKNIQYF
TRBV19,13,CASSIIGTGELFF
TRBV7-2,15,CASSAGQDTPYEQYF
TRBV6-1,15,CASSILPGGGETQYF
TRBV28,11,CASTVSGPLHF
TRBV29-1,14,CSVALAGGGDEQFF
TRBV12-3/TRBV12-4,13,CASSLGGGGEAFF
TRBV6-2/TRBV6-3,13,CASTESGRYGYTF
TRBV7-2,19,CASSSPGTSGRALIREQYF
TRBV29-1,12,CSVTTSAYEQYF
TRBV18,16,CASSPPRQANTDTQYF
TRBV28,12,CASSGVKYEQYF
TRBV7-2,15,CASSTRGRGPETQYF
TRBV29-1,12,CSASFGANVLTF
TRBV12-3/TRBV12-4,17,CASSAPGTGLMNTEAFF
TRBV11-2,14,CASSSDRVSYEQYF
TRBV7-9,12,CASSRTGTDAFF
TRBV3-1,15,CASSRTDRGTQPQHF
TRBV20-1,15,CSAEDRFSGANVLTF
TRBV12-3/TRBV12-4,14,CASSRTGGVTEAFF
TRBV20-1,16,CSARRPGLADTDTQYF
TRBV10-3,13,CAISSPGNQPQHF
TRBV5-1,14,CASKNGADEGEAFF
TRBV19,13,CASSNRGYNEQFF
TRBV7-9,13,CASSSFITDTQYF
TRBV6-2/TRBV6-3,15,CASRPGGQGLREQYF
TRBV25-1,18,CASSESTGYRSDNSPLHF
TRBV29-1,13,CSVLGQGRNEQFF
TRBV24-1,15,CATSPTGAGGYEQYF